The 28 T cell receptor beta chains below were found in one sample sequenced in a study of radiotherapy plus CTLA-4 blockade in lung cancer. This table comes from immunoSEQ multiplex PCR, and its TCRdb copy is limited to in-frame clones, with some not included. The sample yields tens of thousands of clones, approximately 70% seen once. Sequencing was performed on peripheral blood, taken from a patient treated with radiotherapy plus ipilimumab. The receptor source for this set is a human donor with non-small cell lung cancer who had stable disease on radiotherapy plus ipilimumab.

There are a few counts of this clone. This may come from a read error, since a much larger clone is one base off. Other DNA sequences in the same sample also yield this CDR3. The chain employs TRBV5-1 and TRBJ2-1, with D possibly TRBD2 on 6 matching bases. The CDR3 has 16 amino acids. In germline, CDR1 is SGHRS, CDR2 YFSETQ. Trimming removed 0 bases from V and 3 bases from J, with 13 bases in between. In DNA, the CDR3 is TGCGCCAGCAGCTTGGACCGGGGAGCGGGCTACAATGAGCAGTTCTTC. Encoded protein: CASSLDRGAGYNEQFF.

The chain carries TRBV6-1 and TRBJ1-2; TRBD1 agrees at 9 bases. J lost 10 bases, V lost 5 bases, and 14 bases had no gene match. CDR1 is MNHNS, CDR2 SASEGT, per germline. The CDR3 has 15 amino acids. Here the CDR3 DNA reads TGTGCCAGCAGTCCTTCACAGGGGGCTCCAGTCGTCTACACCTTC. Encoded protein: CASSPSQGAPVVYTF.

The chain has TRBV27 and TRBJ2-7; the D gene is possibly TRBD1 (6 bases). V dropped 9 bases and J dropped 3 bases, with 12 bases sitting between them. CDR1 and CDR2 from the germline V gene are MNHEY and SMNVEV (reference sequence). This CDR3 is built from 12 residues. In DNA, the CDR3 is TGTGCCAGTCGGGACACGCACTACGAGCAGTACTTC. Translated: CASRDTHYEQYF.

This rearrangement joins TRBV5-3 to TRBJ2-1; no clear D. TRBV5-3 is an ORF, and what it does is uncertain. The CDR3 totals 9 residues. V was shortened by 5 bases and J by 8 bases, with 2 bases between the two germline ends. The CDR3 reads CARSYEQFF. The CDR3 coding sequence is TGTGCCAGAAGTTATGAGCAGTTCTTC.

This clone was recorded only once. The rearrangement uses TRBV15 and TRBJ1-3; D is undetermined. The CDR3 loop spans 15 amino acids. In germline, CDR1 is LNHNV, CDR2 YYDKDF (reference sequence). The V end was cut by 5 bases, the J end by 4 bases, with 15 bases between. Here the CDR3 DNA reads TGTGCCACCAGCTTTCCTCGGGAGTCCGGAAACACCATATATTTT. It codes for CATSFPRESGNTIYF.

This chain connects TRBV7-9 to TRBJ2-2, with TRBD2 matching 8 bases. CDR1 SEHNR and CDR2 FQNEAQ come from the germline V gene (reference sequence). This CDR3 has 16 residues. The V segment lost 3 bases and the J segment 5 bases; nucleotides outside the gene matches: 8. Written as DNA, the CDR3 is TGTGCCAGCAGCTTTGGGCGGGAGGAGAGGACCGGGGAGCTGTTTTTT. As protein: CASSFGREERTGELFF.

The chain joins TRBV2 to TRBJ2-7, with no clear D. CDR1 and CDR2 (germline): SNHLY, FYNNEI. The CDR3 spans 12 residues. V lost 5 bases, J lost 0 bases, and 5 bases lay in between. This CDR3 reads CASSRDSYEQYF. For the CDR3, the DNA is TGTGCCAGCAGTCGAGACTCCTACGAGCAGTACTTC.

The V call is TRBV11-2, the J call TRBJ2-3; the D gene is possibly TRBD1 (6 bases). Germline values: CDR1 SGHAT, CDR2 FQNNGV. The CDR3 is 17 amino acids. The germline V and J ends were trimmed by 4 bases and 6 bases, with 23 bases remaining between them. The CDR3 is CASSSIRNTGLGDTQYF. In DNA form, the CDR3 reads TGTGCCAGCAGCTCCATTCGCAACACAGGGCTGGGGGATACGCAGTATTTT.

The chain joins TRBV29-1 to TRBJ2-6; possibly TRBD1 or TRBD2 for D (6 bases each). Germline V gene lookup returns CDR1 SQVTM and CDR2 ANQGSEA. The CDR3 is 14 residues long. The germline V and J ends were trimmed by 6 bases and 3 bases, with 12 bases remaining between them. Here the CDR3 DNA reads TGCAGCGTGGCAGAGGGGGGTGGGGCCAACGTCCTGACTTTC. It codes for CSVAEGGGANVLTF.

The table lists this clone with a few counts. This chain joins TRBV27 and TRBJ1-4; a possible D gene is TRBD1 (5 bases). Germline CDR1 reads MNHEY; CDR2 reads SMNVEV (reference sequence). The V end was cut by 8 bases, the J end by 4 bases, with 8 bases between. The CDR3 is made up of 12 amino acids. The CDR3 protein is CASWGVNEKLFF. CDR3 bases: TGTGCCAGCTGGGGGGTTAATGAAAAACTGTTTTTT.

This chain links TRBV5-4 with TRBJ2-2; a weak D match, TRBD1 (6 bases). The CDR3 loop spans 14 amino acids. V was shortened by 5 bases and J by 7 bases, with 15 bases between the two germline ends. Germline CDR1 reads SGHNT; CDR2 reads YYREEE (reference sequence). The CDR3 spells CASRENRAGGELFF. The DNA for the CDR3 is TGTGCCAGCAGGGAGAACAGGGCAGGCGGGGAGCTGTTTTTT.

V usage is TRBV19 and J usage is TRBJ2-7, with a tentative D call TRBD2 (5 bases). Germline assignment: CDR1 LNHDA and CDR2 SQIVND (reference sequence). Deletions cut 7 bases from V and 2 bases from J, with 18 bases between. The CDR3 length is 15 residues. CDR3 protein: CASTTESGATYEQYF. Written as DNA, the CDR3 is TGTGCCAGTACAACTGAGAGCGGTGCCACCTACGAGCAGTACTTC. Full variable domain (outside the CDR3, taken from reference TRBV19 and TRBJ2-7): DGGITQSPKYLFRKEGQNVTLSCEQNLNHDAMYWYRQDPGQGLRLIYYSQIVNDFQKGDIAEGYSVSREKKESFPLTVTSAQKNPTAFYLCASTTESGATYEQYFGPGTRLTVT.

This clone was found a few times. The V gene is TRBV7-9, the J gene TRBJ2-3; D remains ambiguous. V was pared by 2 bases and J by 9 bases, with 12 bases between. This CDR3 is 13 amino acids long. The germline V gene has CDR1 SEHNR and CDR2 FQNEAQ (reference sequence). CDR3 sequence: CASSLTGSETQYF. In DNA, the CDR3 is TGTGCCAGCAGCTTAACGGGTTCGGAGACGCAGTATTTT.

This clone is medium-sized in the sample. The V gene is TRBV18, the J gene TRBJ2-6, with a weak D call TRBD1 (7 bases). V was clipped by 6 bases and J by 0 bases, with 24 bases between them. This CDR3 comprises 20 residues. CDR1 and CDR2 from the germline V gene are KGHSH and LQKENI. CDR3 loop: CASSQEQRAGGDSGANVLTF. CDR3 bases: TGTGCCAGCTCCCAAGAGCAGCGGGCAGGGGGAGACTCTGGGGCCAACGTCCTGACTTTC.

The genes are TRBV19 and TRBJ1-2; 7 nucleotides agree with TRBD1. This CDR3 is 17 amino acids long. CDR1 and CDR2 (germline): LNHDA, SQIVND (reference sequence). V shed 3 bases, J shed 4 bases, and the junction held 14 bases outside the gene matches. The CDR3 is CASSILFGDSPSYGYTF. The CDR3 nucleotides are TGTGCCAGTAGTATTCTCTTCGGGGACAGTCCCTCCTATGGCTACACCTTC.

This chain links TRBV18 with TRBJ1-1; D is ambiguous. Between the trimmed V and J ends, which lost 5 bases and 0 bases, there was a span of 13 bases. The CDR3 runs 15 residues. The germline V gene encodes CDR1 KGHSH and CDR2 LQKENI. The DNA of the CDR3 is TGTGCCAGCTCATCGGACGGAATTATGAACACTGAAGCTTTCTTT. It yields the protein CASSSDGIMNTEAFF.

There are a few counts of this clone. The CDR3, as DNA: TGTGCCAGCAGTCCGCGGGGGGGCGGGAGAGTCACCGGGGAGCTGTTTTTT. The encoded protein is CASSPRGGGRVTGELFF. This chain links TRBV7-2 with TRBJ2-2; TRBD2 aligns across 9 bases. This CDR3 contains 17 residues. CDR1 SGHTA and CDR2 FQGNSA come from the germline V gene. Trimming at V came to 6 bases and at J to 4 bases, leaving 12 bases not matched to a gene. Combining the CDR3 with reference TRBV7-2 and TRBJ2-2 gives the whole variable domain GAGVSQSPSNKVTEKGKDVELRCDPISGHTALYWYRQSLGQGLEFLIYFQGNSAPDKSGLPSDRFSAERTGGSVSTLTIQRTQQEDSAVYLCASSPRGGGRVTGELFFGEGSRLTVL.

This clone has more than one count but fewer than ten. The chain couples TRBV7-3 to TRBJ2-3, with 9 bases that match TRBD1. Germline values: CDR1 SGHTA, CDR2 FQGTGA. V shed 6 bases and J 7 bases; nucleotides not matched to a gene: 11. The CDR3 contains 15 residues. The CDR3 coding sequence is TGTGCCAGCAGACACCGGGACAGGGCGGATTATACGCAGTATTTT. It is translated as CASRHRDRADYTQYF.

This clone appeared a few times. The CDR3 sequence: CASSFLGAGGSSTDTQYF. The CDR3 DNA reads as TGTGCCAGCAGCTTTCTCGGAGCGGGAGGTTCCTCCACAGATACGCAGTATTTT. The chain recombines TRBV5-4 with TRBJ2-3; 9 bases map to TRBD2. There are 18 residues in the CDR3. Germline V CDR1 and CDR2: SGHNT, YYREEE (reference sequence). V was clipped by 2 bases and J by 2 bases; unmatched bases: 12.

This clone was detected a few times. The genes are TRBV5-6 and TRBJ1-2; maybe TRBD1 (5 bases). The germline gives CDR1 SGHDT, CDR2 YYEEEE. The V gene lost 4 bases and the J gene lost 4 bases, with 14 bases spanning the gap. The CDR3 extends over 14 amino acids. The CDR3 DNA sequence: TGTGCCAGCAGCCCTCTGAGGGGTATCTATGGCTACACCTTC. As protein: CASSPLRGIYGYTF.

The DNA of the CDR3 is TGTGCCAGCAGTCTGACAGGAGCGGGGCAGCCCCAGCATTTT. This gives the protein CASSLTGAGQPQHF. The chain is built from TRBV6-5 and TRBJ1-5, with a tentative D call TRBD1 (6 bases). The CDR3 is 14 residues long. Looked up from germline, CDR1 is MNHEY and CDR2 is SVGAGI. With 5 bases removed from V and 7 bases from J, the gap between germline ends came to 15 bases.

This clone was recorded only once. The genes are TRBV12-5 and TRBJ2-3, with D perhaps assigned TRBD1 or TRBD2 (6 bases each). V was cut by 4 bases and J by 3 bases, with 14 bases left in between. CDR1 LGHNT and CDR2 FRNRAP come from the germline V gene. The length of the CDR3 is 15 residues. CDR3 amino acids: CASGSGGGETDTQYF. The CDR3 DNA sequence: TGTGCTAGTGGTTCCGGAGGGGGAGAGACAGATACGCAGTATTTT.

This chain joins TRBV28 and TRBJ1-4; D is uncertain. The V end lost 8 bases, the J end lost 2 bases, and 12 bases lay between the germline ends. Germline loops: CDR1 MDHEN, CDR2 SYDVKM. CDR3 length equals 14 residues. CDR3 in amino acids: CASAGVSTNEKLFF. The CDR3 bases are TGTGCCAGCGCCGGGGTTAGTACTAATGAAAAACTGTTTTTT.

This clone showed up just a few times. The J gene is TRBJ1-1, the V gene TRBV27, with 7 bases that match TRBD1. This CDR3 is 16 amino acids long. Trimming removed 6 bases from V and 0 bases from J; junction bases left unmatched: 10. Germline V CDR1 and CDR2: MNHEY, SMNVEV (reference sequence). For the CDR3, the DNA is TGTGCCAGCAGCTCCCAGGGGGGGGGATTGAACACTGAAGCTTTCTTT. Translating it yields CASSSQGGGLNTEAFF.

V gene TRBV12-5 combines with J gene TRBJ2-3; 11 positions match TRBD2. The CDR3 is 16 residues long. CDR1 and CDR2 from the germline V gene are LGHNT and FRNRAP. Trimming cost V 2 bases and J 2 bases; bases outside gene matches: 3. The DNA of the CDR3 is TGTGCTAGTGGTTTGACGACTAGCGGGGCCACAGATACGCAGTATTTT. Translation: CASGLTTSGATDTQYF.

The chain couples TRBV7-3 to TRBJ1-2, with TRBD1 matching over 9 bases. Germline V gene lookup returns CDR1 SGHTA and CDR2 FQGTGA. Trimming at V came to 5 bases and at J to 2 bases, leaving 6 bases not matched to a gene. CDR3 length: 15 amino acids. CDR3 residues: CASSPDRGGNYGYTF. In DNA form, the CDR3 reads TGTGCCAGCAGCCCGGACAGGGGTGGGAACTATGGCTACACCTTC.

The chain couples TRBV5-1 to TRBJ2-5, with 7 bases matching TRBD2. The germline gives CDR1 SGHRS, CDR2 YFSETQ. J gave up 4 bases and V 1 base, and 1 base lay outside the gene matches. The CDR3 loop spans 13 amino acids. The DNA for the CDR3 is TGCGCCAGCAGCTTGTTAGCGGGAGAGACCCAGTACTTC. Its translation: CASSLLAGETQYF.

The gene calls are TRBV5-1 and TRBJ2-1; perhaps TRBD1 as D (5 bases). V lost 0 bases and J 5 bases, leaving 12 bases between the germline ends. Germline CDR1 reads SGHRS; CDR2 reads YFSETQ. The CDR3 is 15 amino acids. CDR3: CASSLVVGEDNEQFF. CDR3 DNA: TGCGCCAGCAGCTTGGTGGTAGGGGAAGACAATGAGCAGTTCTTC.